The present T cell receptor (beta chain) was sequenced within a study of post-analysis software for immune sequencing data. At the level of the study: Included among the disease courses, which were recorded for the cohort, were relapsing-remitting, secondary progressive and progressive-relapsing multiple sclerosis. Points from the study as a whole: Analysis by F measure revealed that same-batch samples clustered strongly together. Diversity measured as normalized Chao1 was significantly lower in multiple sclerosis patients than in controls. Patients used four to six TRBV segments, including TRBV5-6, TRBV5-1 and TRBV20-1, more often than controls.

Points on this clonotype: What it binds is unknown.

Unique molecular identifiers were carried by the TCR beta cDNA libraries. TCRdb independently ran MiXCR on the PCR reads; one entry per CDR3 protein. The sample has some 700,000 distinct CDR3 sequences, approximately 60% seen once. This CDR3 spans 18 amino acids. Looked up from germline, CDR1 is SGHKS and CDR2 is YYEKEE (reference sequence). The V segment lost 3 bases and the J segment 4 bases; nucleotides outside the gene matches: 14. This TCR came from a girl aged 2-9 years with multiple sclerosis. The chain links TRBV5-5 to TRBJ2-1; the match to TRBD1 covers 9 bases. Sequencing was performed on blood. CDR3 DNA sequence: TGTGCCAGCAGCTCATGGGACAGGGCGATTCTCTCATACAATGAGCAGTTCTTC. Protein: CASSSWDRAILSYNEQFF. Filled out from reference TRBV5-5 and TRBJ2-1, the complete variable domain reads DAGVTQSPTHLIKTRGQQVTLRCSPISGHKSVSWYQQVLGQGPQFIFQYYEKEERGRGNFPDRFSARQFPNYSSELNVNALLLGDSALYLCASSSWDRAILSYNEQFFGPGTRLTVL.